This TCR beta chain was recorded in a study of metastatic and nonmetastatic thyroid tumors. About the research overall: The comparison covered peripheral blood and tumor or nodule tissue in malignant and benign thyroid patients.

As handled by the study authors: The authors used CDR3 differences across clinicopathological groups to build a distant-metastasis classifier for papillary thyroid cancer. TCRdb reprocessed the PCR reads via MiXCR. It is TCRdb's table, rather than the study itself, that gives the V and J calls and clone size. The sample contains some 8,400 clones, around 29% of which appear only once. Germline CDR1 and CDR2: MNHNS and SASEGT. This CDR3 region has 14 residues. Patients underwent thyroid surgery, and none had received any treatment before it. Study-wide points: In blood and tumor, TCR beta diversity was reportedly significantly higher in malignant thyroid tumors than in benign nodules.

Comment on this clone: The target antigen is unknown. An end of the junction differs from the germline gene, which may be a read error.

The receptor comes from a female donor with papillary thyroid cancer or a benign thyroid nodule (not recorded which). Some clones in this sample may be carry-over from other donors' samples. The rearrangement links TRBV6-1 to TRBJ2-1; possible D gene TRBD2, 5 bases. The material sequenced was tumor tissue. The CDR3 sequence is CASSERWTEGERIF. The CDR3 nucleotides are TGTGCCAGCAGTGAAAGATGGACCGAGGGCGAAAGGATCTTC.